One sample yielded the 31 T cell receptor beta chains listed below, sequenced in a study of memory CD4+ T cells and cytomegalovirus serostatus. The sort gate was single viable CD3+CD4+CD8-CD45RO+ cells for memory CD4+ T cells. Assay: immunoSEQ multiplex PCR; the TCRdb copy retains only in-frame clones and omits some. The sample yields fewer than 50,000 clones, roughly 85% seen once. Sequenced: memory CD4+ T cells from blood. The origin of the receptors is an adult in good health and CMV-seropositive.

This rearrangement joins TRBV29-1 to TRBJ2-1; D is perhaps TRBD1 or TRBD2 (5 bases each). The CDR3 is made up of 14 amino acids. In germline, CDR1 is SQVTM, CDR2 ANQGSEA. Deletions cut 7 bases from V and 0 bases from J, with 13 bases between. The CDR3, as DNA: TGCAGCGCACACGGGGCCGGCTCCTACAATGAGCAGTTCTTC. Encoded protein: CSAHGAGSYNEQFF.

The chain has TRBV2 and TRBJ1-6; 7 bases map to TRBD1. CDR1 SNHLY and CDR2 FYNNEI come from the germline V gene. There are 16 residues in the CDR3. V was pared by 6 bases and J by 6 bases, with 11 bases of the junction left unmatched. The DNA of the CDR3 is TGTGCCAGCAGAAAGGACGGAACAGGGGCTAATTCACCCCTCCACTTT. Amino acids: CASRKDGTGANSPLHF. The full variable domain, rest sourced from reference TRBV2 and TRBJ1-6, is EPEVTQTPSHQVTQMGQEVILRCVPISNHLYFYWYRQILGQKVEFLVSFYNNEISEKSEIFDDQFSVERPDGSNFTLKIRSTKLEDSAMYFCASRKDGTGANSPLHFGNGTRLTVT.

V and J are TRBV1 and TRBJ1-1. TRBV1 is annotated as a pseudogene. The CDR3 has 15 amino acids. The CDR3 protein is CTSSLRTGPNTEAFF. CDR3 nucleotide sequence: TGCACCAGCAGCCTCCGGACGGGTCCGAACACTGAAGCTTTCTTT.

The rearrangement joins TRBV6-5 to TRBJ1-3; 7 bases are shared with TRBD1. CDR1 is MNHEY, CDR2 SVGAGI, per germline. After removal of 5 bases from V and 2 bases from J, the junction contained 6 bases not matched to a gene. This CDR3 has 15 amino acids. CDR3 coding DNA: TGTGCCAGCAGTCCAGGGGGGGGGACTGGAAACACCATATATTTT. It specifies CASSPGGGTGNTIYF.

This sequence joins TRBV9 and TRBJ2-7; 7 nucleotides match TRBD1. Germline loops: CDR1 SGDLS, CDR2 YYNGEE. Unmatched junction bases numbered 7, after V lost 4 bases and J lost 3 bases. The CDR3 runs 14 residues. Here the CDR3 reads CASSFGDRNYEQYF. Written as DNA, the CDR3 is TGTGCCAGCAGCTTCGGGGACAGAAACTACGAGCAGTACTTC. The complete variable domain, with remaining parts taken from reference TRBV9 and TRBJ2-7, reads DSGVTQTPKHLITATGQRVTLRCSPRSGDLSVYWYQQSLDQGLQFLIQYYNGEERAKGNILERFSAQQFPDLHSELNLSSLELGDSALYFCASSFGDRNYEQYFGPGTRLTVT.

The sample holds one count of this clone. The CDR3 region is CASSVTGLGTGELFF. The CDR3 nucleotides read TGTGCCAGCAGCGTCACGGGCCTGGGTACCGGGGAGCTGTTTTTT. This chain links TRBV9 with TRBJ2-2; D gene ambiguous. Trimming stripped 2 bases from V and 5 bases from J, with 13 bases between. Germline values: CDR1 SGDLS, CDR2 YYNGEE. The CDR3 has 15 residues.

The rearrangement uses TRBV5-1 and TRBJ1-1; D is unclear. CDR3 size: 13 residues. The germline gives CDR1 SGHRS, CDR2 YFSETQ. Trimming cost V 0 bases and J 4 bases, with 7 bases left between them. The CDR3 DNA reads TGCGCCAGCAGCTTGGACCCGGGCACTGAAGCTTTCTTT. Its translation: CASSLDPGTEAFF. Complete variable domain (other parts from reference TRBV5-1 and TRBJ1-1): KAGVTQTPRYLIKTRGQQVTLSCSPISGHRSVSWYQQTPGQGLQFLFEYFSETQRNKGNFPGRFSGRQFSNSRSEMNVSTLELGDSALYLCASSLDPGTEAFFGQGTRLTVV.

V and J are TRBV5-6 and TRBJ2-7, with a tentative D call TRBD1 (6 bases). Trimming removed 2 bases from V and 6 bases from J, with 9 bases in between. CDR1 is SGHDT, CDR2 YYEEEE, per germline. CDR3 length: 12 amino acids. Here the CDR3 reads CASSLGRGEQYF. DNA of the CDR3: TGTGCCAGCAGCTTAGGCAGGGGCGAGCAGTACTTC.

In its sample, this clone was seen a few times. V usage is TRBV6-1 and J usage is TRBJ1-5, with D unresolved. The germline V gene encodes CDR1 MNHNS and CDR2 SASEGT. CDR3 length: 21 residues. Deletions cut 2 bases from V and 0 bases from J, with 26 bases between. The CDR3 DNA is TGTGCCAGCAGTGAAAACGACCGGCGCTTTATAGGGCTTTATAGCAATCAGCCCCAGCATTTT. Its protein product is CASSENDRRFIGLYSNQPQHF.

The rearrangement joins TRBV6-5 to TRBJ2-7; D possibly corresponds to TRBD1 (5 bases). CDR3 length equals 12 residues. CDR1 and CDR2 from the germline V gene are MNHEY and SVGAGI. Trimming took 4 bases from V and 6 from J, leaving 10 bases between them. CDR3 nucleotides: TGTGCCAGCAGTTCCCAGGGTTTCGAGCAGTACTTC. This translates into CASSSQGFEQYF.

V gene TRBV9 combines with J gene TRBJ2-1; TRBD2 aligns across 12 bases. The V and J ends lost 4 bases and 4 bases, in that order; junction bases with no gene match: 3. There are 15 residues in the CDR3. From germline, CDR1 is SGDLS and CDR2 YYNGEE. CDR3 nucleotides: TGTGCCAGCAGCTTCCTAGCGGGAGGGTACAATGAGCAGTTCTTC. This gives the protein CASSFLAGGYNEQFF. Complete variable domain (other parts from reference TRBV9 and TRBJ2-1): DSGVTQTPKHLITATGQRVTLRCSPRSGDLSVYWYQQSLDQGLQFLIQYYNGEERAKGNILERFSAQQFPDLHSELNLSSLELGDSALYFCASSFLAGGYNEQFFGPGTRLTVL.

In this sample, this clone turned up once. This chain uses TRBV18 with TRBJ2-3; either TRBD1 or TRBD2 may fit D (5 bases each). Trimming took off 2 bases at V and 4 bases at J, with 10 bases between the two ends. The CDR3 covers 14 residues. CDR1 and CDR2 from the germline V gene are KGHSH and LQKENI. CDR3 coding DNA: TGTGCCAGCTCACCAGGGGGAAACTCAGATACGCAGTATTTT. Amino acid sequence: CASSPGGNSDTQYF.

The V call is TRBV11-2, the J call TRBJ2-5; D possibly uses TRBD1 or TRBD2 (5 bases each). Germline-derived CDR1 and CDR2 are SGHAT and FQNNGV. This CDR3 contains 16 residues. Trimming left V 5 bases short and J 2 bases short, with 18 bases between. CDR3 loop: CASSLRGPTSQETQYF. CDR3 bases: TGTGCCAGCAGCCTGAGGGGCCCCACAAGTCAAGAGACCCAGTACTTC. The variable domain in full, with the rest retrieved from reference TRBV11-2 and TRBJ2-5, is EAGVAQSPRYKIIEKRQSVAFWCNPISGHATLYWYQQILGQGPKLLIQFQNNGVVDDSQLPKDRFSAERLKGVDSTLKIQPAKLEDSAVYLCASSLRGPTSQETQYFGPGTRLLVL.

V and J are TRBV4-1 and TRBJ1-6; TRBD1 might be the D (6 bases). Germline V gene sequence: CDR1 MGHRA, CDR2 YSYEKL. Trimming left V 4 bases short and J 10 bases short, with 17 bases between. This CDR3 has 15 amino acids. Here the CDR3 DNA reads TGCGCCAGCAGCCGAACCGGGACATTGAGCTCACCCCTCCACTTT. This encodes CASSRTGTLSSPLHF.

The sample holds a few counts of this clone. The chain combines TRBV29-1 with TRBJ1-2, with D perhaps matching TRBD1 (5 bases). Trimming shortened V by 2 bases and J by 3 bases, and 13 bases separated the two germline ends. The CDR3 is 14 residues long. Germline CDR1 reads SQVTM; CDR2 reads ANQGSEA. CDR3 in DNA: TGCAGCGTTGAATCGTCCAGGGCTCACTATGGCTACACCTTC. This codes for CSVESSRAHYGYTF.

This chain joins TRBV7-2 and TRBJ2-5, with D maybe TRBD2 (5 bases). The CDR3 length is 13 residues. Deletions cut 3 bases from V and 4 bases from J, with 9 bases between. Germline V CDR1 and CDR2: SGHTA, FQGNSA. CDR3 residues: CASSFGAGETQYF. The CDR3 nucleotides are TGTGCCAGCAGCTTCGGCGCGGGAGAGACCCAGTACTTC.

The chain links TRBV6-1 to TRBJ2-2; D is possibly TRBD1 (5 bases). Germline assignment: CDR1 MNHNS and CDR2 SASEGT. The CDR3 runs to 12 residues. The V gene lost 6 bases and the J gene lost 5 bases, with 7 bases spanning the gap. The CDR3 sequence is CASRTVTGELFF. In nucleotides, the CDR3 is TGTGCCAGCAGGACAGTTACCGGGGAGCTGTTTTTT.

CDR3 coding DNA: TGTGCCAGCAGCCCCGTTGGCTCCTACAATGAGCAGTTCTTC. Translated: CASSPVGSYNEQFF. This chain connects TRBV7-2 to TRBJ2-1; D is ambiguous. The CDR3 totals 14 residues. CDR1 is SGHTA, CDR2 FQGNSA, per germline. The germline V and J ends were trimmed by 5 bases and 0 bases, with 8 bases remaining between them.

V usage is TRBV7-3 and J usage is TRBJ2-7; 7 bases line up with TRBD1. In germline, CDR1 is SGHTA, CDR2 FQGTGA. The CDR3 consists of 13 residues. The V segment lost 8 bases and the J segment 2 bases; nucleotides outside the gene matches: 6. The CDR3 sequence is CASATGSTYEQYF. CDR3 DNA sequence: TGTGCCAGCGCGACAGGGTCCACCTACGAGCAGTACTTC.

This chain links TRBV18 with TRBJ1-5, with TRBD1 identical over 9 bases. CDR1 and CDR2 from the germline V gene are KGHSH and LQKENI. This CDR3 is built from 16 residues. V gave up 6 bases and J gave up 2 bases; unmatched junction bases: 8. CDR3 in amino acids: CASSRSGQGGNQPQHF. In DNA form, the CDR3 reads TGTGCCAGCTCCCGGTCGGGACAGGGTGGCAATCAGCCCCAGCATTTT.

The genes are TRBV5-6 and TRBJ1-2; D is unresolved. Between the trimmed V and J ends, which lost 4 bases and 5 bases, there was a span of 15 bases. CDR1 SGHDT and CDR2 YYEEEE come from the germline V gene. The CDR3 length is 14 residues. The CDR3 loop reads CASSPQSILYGYTF. For the CDR3, the DNA is TGTGCCAGCAGCCCCCAGTCAATCTTATATGGCTACACCTTC.

This clone has more than one count but fewer than ten. The chain employs TRBV5-6 and TRBJ1-2; weak D call: TRBD1 (5 bases). Germline CDR1 and CDR2: SGHDT and YYEEEE. V was trimmed by 0 bases and J by 4 bases, leaving 10 bases between them. The length of the CDR3 is 14 residues. The CDR3 nucleotides read TGTGCCAGCAGCTTGGCGGACACAGCCTATGGCTACACCTTC. Amino acid sequence: CASSLADTAYGYTF.

This sequence joins TRBV2 and TRBJ1-1; D call uncertain. V was trimmed by 6 bases and J by 6 bases, leaving 11 bases between them. The germline V gene encodes CDR1 SNHLY and CDR2 FYNNEI. This CDR3 contains 12 residues. CDR3 in DNA: TGTGCCAGCAGATGGGATATCTCTGAAGCTTTCTTT. Amino acid sequence: CASRWDISEAFF. Full variable domain (remainder filled in from reference TRBV2 and TRBJ1-1): EPEVTQTPSHQVTQMGQEVILRCVPISNHLYFYWYRQILGQKVEFLVSFYNNEISEKSEIFDDQFSVERPDGSNFTLKIRSTKLEDSAMYFCASRWDISEAFFGQGTRLTVV.

The chain couples TRBV27 to TRBJ2-5; D unclear. Trimming took off 6 bases at V and 1 base at J, with 6 bases between the two ends. The CDR3 is 12 residues long. The germline V gene has CDR1 MNHEY and CDR2 SMNVEV (reference sequence). In nucleotides, the CDR3 is TGTGCCAGCAGCCCCACCCAAGAGACCCAGTACTTC. The encoded protein is CASSPTQETQYF.

This chain links TRBV7-7 with TRBJ2-3; 10 nucleotides line up with TRBD1. The CDR3 runs to 13 residues. From germline, CDR1 is SSHAT and CDR2 FNYEAQ (reference sequence). V lost 10 bases and J lost 1; bases outside the gene matches: 2. CDR3 protein: CAIGTGGTDTQYF. In nucleotides, the CDR3 is TGTGCCATCGGGACAGGGGGCACAGATACGCAGTATTTT.

The chain carries TRBV7-9 and TRBJ2-3, with D possibly matching TRBD1 (6 bases). The germline V gene encodes CDR1 SEHNR and CDR2 FQNEAQ (reference sequence). CDR3 length equals 15 residues. V was shortened by 6 bases and J by 2 bases, with 15 bases between the two germline ends. The CDR3 nucleotides are TGTGCCAGCAGTCGATCCGGGACAACCACAGATACGCAGTATTTT. Translated, it gives CASSRSGTTTDTQYF.

The chain carries TRBV28 and TRBJ2-3; TRBD2 aligns across 8 bases. The CDR3 is 17 residues long. CDR1 is MDHEN and CDR2 is SYDVKM in the germline V gene. The trim removed 5 bases at V and 0 bases at J, leaving 10 bases unmatched. CDR3 loop: CASSIPGLVDSTDTQYF. CDR3 nucleotides: TGTGCCAGCAGTATCCCGGGACTAGTAGATAGCACAGATACGCAGTATTTT. Looking up the rest from reference TRBV28 and TRBJ2-3 gives the full variable domain: DVKVTQSSRYLVKRTGEKVFLECVQDMDHENMFWYRQDPGLGLRLIYFSYDVKMKEKGDIPEGYSVSREKKERFSLILESASTNQTSMYLCASSIPGLVDSTDTQYFGPGTRLTVL.

The chain links TRBV7-8 to TRBJ1-1; perhaps TRBD1 as D (6 bases). Per the germline V gene, CDR1 is SGHVS and CDR2 is FQNEAQ. Trimming pared 5 bases from V and 1 base from J, leaving 11 bases between. This CDR3 has 14 amino acids. The CDR3 reads CASSGRGGNTEAFF. The CDR3 DNA is TGTGCCAGCAGCGGCAGGGGCGGGAACACTGAAGCTTTCTTT. Together with reference TRBV7-8 and TRBJ1-1, the CDR3 gives the full variable domain: GAGVSQSPRYKVAKRGQDVALRCDPISGHVSLFWYQQALGQGPEFLTYFQNEAQLDKSGLPSDRFFAERPEGSVSTLKIQRTQQEDSAVYLCASSGRGGNTEAFFGQGTRLTVV.

Turning to this clone: At the DNA level, this CDR3 is encoded by other sequences in the same sample as well. The V gene is TRBV5-1, the J gene TRBJ2-2; 9 positions agree with TRBD1. This CDR3 region has 19 residues. V shed 5 bases and J 6 bases; nucleotides not matched to a gene: 20. Germline V gene lookup returns CDR1 SGHRS and CDR2 YFSETQ. CDR3 in amino acids: CASSLGGTGSHPRSGELFF. The CDR3 coding sequence is TGCGCCAGCAGTCTGGGGGGGACAGGGTCACACCCGCGGTCCGGGGAGCTGTTTTTT.

The rearrangement joins TRBV28 to TRBJ2-7; 9 bases are a match to TRBD1. The CDR3 loop spans 14 amino acids. The junction had 9 bases not matched to a gene; V was cut back by 5 bases and J by 7 bases. CDR1 MDHEN and CDR2 SYDVKM come from the germline V gene. Here the CDR3 reads CASSTQGARGEQYF. The CDR3 DNA is TGTGCCAGCAGTACACAGGGGGCCCGGGGGGAGCAGTACTTC.

The chain is built from TRBV29-1 and TRBJ1-2; 9 bases align to TRBD1. Germline V gene lookup returns CDR1 SQVTM and CDR2 ANQGSEA. J gave up 7 bases and V 7 bases, and 7 bases lay outside the gene matches. There are 12 residues in the CDR3. The CDR3 loop reads CSAQQGALGYTF. The CDR3 coding sequence is TGCAGCGCACAACAGGGGGCGCTTGGCTACACCTTC.